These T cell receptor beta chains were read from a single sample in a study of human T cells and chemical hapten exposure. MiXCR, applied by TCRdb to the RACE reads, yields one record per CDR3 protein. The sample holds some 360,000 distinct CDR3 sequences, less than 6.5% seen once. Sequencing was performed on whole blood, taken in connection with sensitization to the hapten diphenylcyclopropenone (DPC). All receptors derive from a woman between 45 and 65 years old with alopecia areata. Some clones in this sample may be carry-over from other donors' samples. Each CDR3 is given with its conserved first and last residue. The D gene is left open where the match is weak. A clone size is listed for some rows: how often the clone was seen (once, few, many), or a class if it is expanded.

CDR3 DNA: TGTGCCAGCAGTTTCTATGGAAGCGGGAGGGGAGCAGATACGCAGTATTTT
CDR3 protein: CASSFYGSGRGADTQYF
V gene: TRBV28
D gene: TRBD2
J gene: TRBJ2-3
clone size: few

CDR3 DNA: TGTGCCAGCAGAGCTAATGAAAAACTGTTTTTT
CDR3 protein: CASRANEKLFF
V gene: TRBV19
D gene: .
J gene: TRBJ1-4
clone size: .

CDR3 DNA: TGCAGTGCTAGAGATACGGCAGGGGGTACAGAGACCCAGTACTTC
CDR3 protein: CSARDTAGGTETQYF
V gene: TRBV20-1
D gene: TRBD1
J gene: TRBJ2-5
clone size: many

CDR3 DNA: TGTGCCAGCAGTTTATCGACAGGGAACTCACCCCTCCACTTT
CDR3 protein: CASSLSTGNSPLHF
V gene: TRBV12-3/TRBV12-4
D gene: TRBD1
J gene: TRBJ1-6
clone size: few

CDR3 DNA: TGTGCCAGCAGTCCCAGGGGGAGGCAGTACTTC
CDR3 protein: CASSPRGRQYF
V gene: TRBV28
D gene: TRBD1
J gene: TRBJ2-7
clone size: many

CDR3 DNA: TGTGCCACCAGCAGAGGACTAGCGGATTACAATGAGCAGTTCTTC
CDR3 protein: CATSRGLADYNEQFF
V gene: TRBV15
D gene: TRBD2
J gene: TRBJ2-1
clone size: many

CDR3 DNA: TGCGCCAGCAGCCAAGATCCGGCTAGCGGGAGTACAGATACGCAGTATTTT
CDR3 protein: CASSQDPASGSTDTQYF
V gene: TRBV4-3
D gene: TRBD2
J gene: TRBJ2-3
clone size: many

CDR3 DNA: TGTGCCAGCAGCGCCCGACTAGGACAAGGGCACGAGCAGTACTTC
CDR3 protein: CASSARLGQGHEQYF
V gene: TRBV13
D gene: .
J gene: TRBJ2-7
clone size: many

CDR3 DNA: TGTGCCAGCAGTGAACGGGGCGGAGCAGCTAACTATGGCTACACCTTC
CDR3 protein: CASSERGGAANYGYTF
V gene: TRBV6-1
D gene: .
J gene: TRBJ1-2
clone size: few

CDR3 DNA: TGTGCCAGCAGTTTTTTACACGGGGGAGGTCAGCCCCAGCATTTT
CDR3 protein: CASSFLHGGGQPQHF
V gene: TRBV12-3/TRBV12-4
D gene: .
J gene: TRBJ1-5
clone size: .

CDR3 DNA: TGTGCCAGCTCGCGGGGACCATTGGGGAATGAGCAGTTCTTC
CDR3 protein: CASSRGPLGNEQFF
V gene: TRBV6-6
D gene: .
J gene: TRBJ2-1
clone size: many

CDR3 DNA: TGTGCCAGCACCTCGTACCCCCGGGACAATGAGCAGTTCTTC
CDR3 protein: CASTSYPRDNEQFF
V gene: TRBV7-2
D gene: .
J gene: TRBJ2-1
clone size: .

CDR3 DNA: TGTGCCAGCAGTTTAGGAGCGGCAGCCGGGGAGCTGTTTTTT
CDR3 protein: CASSLGAAAGELFF
V gene: TRBV12-3/TRBV12-4
D gene: .
J gene: TRBJ2-2
clone size: many

CDR3 DNA: TGTGCCACCGGGGAGGTTGACACAGATACGCAGTATTTT
CDR3 protein: CATGEVDTDTQYF
V gene: TRBV24-1
D gene: .
J gene: TRBJ2-3
clone size: .

CDR3 DNA: TGTGCCTGGACTCTGAACACTGAAGCTTTCTTT
CDR3 protein: CAWTLNTEAFF
V gene: TRBV30
D gene: .
J gene: TRBJ1-1
clone size: once

CDR3 DNA: TGTGCCAGCAGTTTTACACCGACGAACACTGAAGCTTTCTTT
CDR3 protein: CASSFTPTNTEAFF
V gene: TRBV12-3/TRBV12-4
D gene: .
J gene: TRBJ1-1
clone size: .

CDR3 DNA: TGCAGCGTTGAAGTACGAGACGGGAAACGTGAGACCCAGTACTTC
CDR3 protein: CSVEVRDGKRETQYF
V gene: TRBV29-1
D gene: .
J gene: TRBJ2-5
clone size: few

CDR3 DNA: TGCAGTGCTAGTGACTCAAATCAGCCCCAGCATTTT
CDR3 protein: CSASDSNQPQHF
V gene: TRBV20-1
D gene: .
J gene: TRBJ1-5
clone size: many

CDR3 DNA: TGTGCCAGCAGTATGGCTAGCGGGGGGCCTAACTACAATGAGCAGTTCTTC
CDR3 protein: CASSMASGGPNYNEQFF
V gene: TRBV7-9
D gene: TRBD2
J gene: TRBJ2-1
clone size: many

CDR3 DNA: TGCAGTGCTAAAAGCGGGGGGGCGTATAGTGAGCAGTTCTTC
CDR3 protein: CSAKSGGAYSEQFF
V gene: TRBV20-1
D gene: TRBD2
J gene: TRBJ2-1
clone size: many

CDR3 DNA: TGTGCCAGCATCCCTGAACTCACTAGGCACAATGAGCAGTTCTTC
CDR3 protein: CASIPELTRHNEQFF
V gene: TRBV28
D gene: .
J gene: TRBJ2-1
clone size: .

CDR3 DNA: TGCGCCAGCAGCCCTTGGCAGGGGAATGAAAAACTGTTTTTT
CDR3 protein: CASSPWQGNEKLFF
V gene: TRBV4-3
D gene: .
J gene: TRBJ1-4
clone size: .

CDR3 DNA: TGTGCCAGCAGTGACTTCCAGCAGTGGAATGAAAAACTGTTTTTT
CDR3 protein: CASSDFQQWNEKLFF
V gene: TRBV2
D gene: .
J gene: TRBJ1-4
clone size: .

CDR3 DNA: TGTGCCAGCAGCTTAGCTCTGTATAGCAATCAGCCCCAGCATTTT
CDR3 protein: CASSLALYSNQPQHF
V gene: TRBV7-8
D gene: .
J gene: TRBJ1-5
clone size: many

CDR3 DNA: TGTGCCAGCAGTTTAGCGGGTCAACGCGCCGGGGAGCTGTTTTTT
CDR3 protein: CASSLAGQRAGELFF
V gene: TRBV6-2/TRBV6-3
D gene: TRBD2
J gene: TRBJ2-2
clone size: many

CDR3 DNA: TGCGCCAGCAGCCCAGAGCCACAGGGCCTTACGCAGTATTTT
CDR3 protein: CASSPEPQGLTQYF
V gene: TRBV5-1
D gene: .
J gene: TRBJ2-3
clone size: .

CDR3 DNA: TGTGCCAGCAGCCAGTTGAGGGGCACCGGGGAGCTGTTTTTT
CDR3 protein: CASSQLRGTGELFF
V gene: TRBV3-1
D gene: .
J gene: TRBJ2-2
clone size: many

CDR3 DNA: TGTGCCAGCAGCTCGGGTTCAGATACGCAGTATTTT
CDR3 protein: CASSSGSDTQYF
V gene: TRBV7-9
D gene: .
J gene: TRBJ2-3
clone size: many

CDR3 DNA: TGTGCCAGCAGCTCCCGGGACGGCTCCTACGAGCAGTACTTC
CDR3 protein: CASSSRDGSYEQYF
V gene: TRBV13
D gene: .
J gene: TRBJ2-7
clone size: many

CDR3 DNA: TGCAGCGTTGAAGCAGGGTTCCGGGACTATGGCTACACCTTC
CDR3 protein: CSVEAGFRDYGYTF
V gene: TRBV29-1
D gene: .
J gene: TRBJ1-2
clone size: .

CDR3 DNA: TGTGCCAGCAGCCCCCCGGTTTCAGATACGCAGTATTTT
CDR3 protein: CASSPPVSDTQYF
V gene: TRBV7-2
D gene: .
J gene: TRBJ2-3
clone size: .

CDR3 DNA: TGCAGCGTTGAGTCCGACAGCTACGAGCAGTACTTC
CDR3 protein: CSVESDSYEQYF
V gene: TRBV29-1
D gene: .
J gene: TRBJ2-7
clone size: many

CDR3 DNA: TGCGCCAGCAGCTTGGTGGGTGGACGCACCATATATTTT
CDR3 protein: CASSLVGGRTIYF
V gene: TRBV5-1
D gene: .
J gene: TRBJ1-3
clone size: .

CDR3 DNA: TGTGCCAGCAGCGCCTTGGACCCGACACACTCTGGGGCCAACGTCCTGACTTTC
CDR3 protein: CASSALDPTHSGANVLTF
V gene: TRBV9
D gene: .
J gene: TRBJ2-6
clone size: few

CDR3 DNA: TGTGCCAGCAGTTTATCTACCCGCGCCAACGTCCTGACTTTC
CDR3 protein: CASSLSTRANVLTF
V gene: TRBV28
D gene: .
J gene: TRBJ2-6
clone size: .

CDR3 DNA: TGTGCCAGCAGTTTACCGGTCTTAGCGGCAAGCTCCTACAATGAGCAGTTCTTC
CDR3 protein: CASSLPVLAASSYNEQFF
V gene: TRBV28
D gene: .
J gene: TRBJ2-1
clone size: many

CDR3 DNA: TGTGCCAGCAGCCCGGTAGGAGGATTTAATGAAAAACTGTTTTTT
CDR3 protein: CASSPVGGFNEKLFF
V gene: TRBV5-5
D gene: .
J gene: TRBJ1-4
clone size: many

CDR3 DNA: TGCAGCACTCCGGGACAGGGCACAGATACGCAGTATTTT
CDR3 protein: CSTPGQGTDTQYF
V gene: TRBV20-1
D gene: TRBD1
J gene: TRBJ2-3
clone size: many

CDR3 DNA: TGTGCCAGCAAATTCCCGGGACAGGGACCCGGGGAGCTGTTTTTT
CDR3 protein: CASKFPGQGPGELFF
V gene: TRBV27
D gene: TRBD1
J gene: TRBJ2-2
clone size: few

CDR3 DNA: TGCGCCAGCAGCTTGGGTCCAGGAGAGGTAGGAGAGACCCAGTACTTC
CDR3 protein: CASSLGPGEVGETQYF
V gene: TRBV5-1
D gene: .
J gene: TRBJ2-5
clone size: many

CDR3 DNA: TGTGCCAGCAGTCCCCGACTGAGCACAGATACGCAGTATTTT
CDR3 protein: CASSPRLSTDTQYF
V gene: TRBV28
D gene: .
J gene: TRBJ2-3
clone size: many

CDR3 DNA: TGTGCCAGCAGTTACCGCTCTCGGGGCTGGACTGAAGCTTTCTTT
CDR3 protein: CASSYRSRGWTEAFF
V gene: TRBV6-5
D gene: .
J gene: TRBJ1-1
clone size: few

CDR3 DNA: TGTGCCAGCAGCTTGTCACGGACCACCTCCTACGAGCAGTACTTC
CDR3 protein: CASSLSRTTSYEQYF
V gene: TRBV5-6
D gene: .
J gene: TRBJ2-7
clone size: many

CDR3 DNA: TGTGCTAGTGGTTCCAGAATTAACTATGGCTACACCTTC
CDR3 protein: CASGSRINYGYTF
V gene: TRBV12-5
D gene: .
J gene: TRBJ1-2
clone size: many

CDR3 DNA: TGCGCCAGCAGCCAACCAGGGGATAATGAAAAACTGTTTTTT
CDR3 protein: CASSQPGDNEKLFF
V gene: TRBV4-1
D gene: .
J gene: TRBJ1-4
clone size: .

CDR3 DNA: TGCAGCGTGGGGAGGACAGGGGGTGAAAAACTGTTTTTT
CDR3 protein: CSVGRTGGEKLFF
V gene: TRBV29-1
D gene: TRBD1
J gene: TRBJ1-4
clone size: many

CDR3 DNA: TGTGCCATCAGTGGAGATCGGGGGGGCCGGTACACCGGGGAGCTGTTTTTT
CDR3 protein: CAISGDRGGRYTGELFF
V gene: TRBV10-3
D gene: TRBD2
J gene: TRBJ2-2
clone size: .

CDR3 DNA: TGTGCCAGCACTCTACTTCCCAATCAGCCCCAGCATTTT
CDR3 protein: CASTLLPNQPQHF
V gene: TRBV6-2/TRBV6-3
D gene: .
J gene: TRBJ1-5
clone size: many

CDR3 DNA: TGTGCCAGCAGCTTAGCGGCGGGGCGGGGGGCGGATACGCAGTATTTT
CDR3 protein: CASSLAAGRGADTQYF
V gene: TRBV7-2
D gene: TRBD2
J gene: TRBJ2-3
clone size: many

CDR3 DNA: TGTGCCAGCAGAGGGACAGGGAACTCCAATGAGCAGTTCTTC
CDR3 protein: CASRGTGNSNEQFF
V gene: TRBV6-2/TRBV6-3
D gene: TRBD1
J gene: TRBJ2-1
clone size: many

CDR3 DNA: TGTGCCAGCAGTTACTCGATGAGCTGGGGGCTGACGGCGGGAGAGCAGTACTTC
CDR3 protein: CASSYSMSWGLTAGEQYF
V gene: TRBV6-5
D gene: .
J gene: TRBJ2-7
clone size: few

CDR3 DNA: TGTGCCAGCAGTTATTACCGGGGACACTCTAACTATGGCTACACCTTC
CDR3 protein: CASSYYRGHSNYGYTF
V gene: TRBV6-5
D gene: .
J gene: TRBJ1-2
clone size: few

CDR3 DNA: TGTGCCAGCAGCCAAGGATTGGGGAGTGGGAATTCACCCCTCCACTTT
CDR3 protein: CASSQGLGSGNSPLHF
V gene: TRBV4-2
D gene: .
J gene: TRBJ1-6
clone size: few